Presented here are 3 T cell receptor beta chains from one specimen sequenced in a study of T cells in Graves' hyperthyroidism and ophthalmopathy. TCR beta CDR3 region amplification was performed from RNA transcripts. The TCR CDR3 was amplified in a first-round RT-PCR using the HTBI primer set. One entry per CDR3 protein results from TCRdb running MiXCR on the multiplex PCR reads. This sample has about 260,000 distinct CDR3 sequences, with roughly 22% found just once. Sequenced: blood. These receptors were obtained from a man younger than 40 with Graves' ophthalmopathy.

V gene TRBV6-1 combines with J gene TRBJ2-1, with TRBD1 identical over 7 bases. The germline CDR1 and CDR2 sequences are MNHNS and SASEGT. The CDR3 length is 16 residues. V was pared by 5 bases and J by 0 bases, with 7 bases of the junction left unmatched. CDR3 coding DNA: TGTGCCAGCAGTTCCCGCAGGGGGAGCTCCTACAATGAGCAGTTCTTC. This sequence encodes CASSSRRGSSYNEQFF.

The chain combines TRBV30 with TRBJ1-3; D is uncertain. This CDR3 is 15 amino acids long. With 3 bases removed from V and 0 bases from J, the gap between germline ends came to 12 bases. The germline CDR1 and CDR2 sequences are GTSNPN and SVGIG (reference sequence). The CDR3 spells CAWRYTATSGNTIYF. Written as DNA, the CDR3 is TGTGCCTGGAGATACACAGCGACCTCTGGAAACACCATATATTTT.

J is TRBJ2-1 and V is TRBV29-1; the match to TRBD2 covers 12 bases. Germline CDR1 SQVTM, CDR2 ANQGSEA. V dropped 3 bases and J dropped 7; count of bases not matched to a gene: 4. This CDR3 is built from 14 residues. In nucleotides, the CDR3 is TGCAGCGTTGAGACTAGCGGGAGATCTAATGAGCAGTTCTTC. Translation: CSVETSGRSNEQFF.